Each of the 7 T cell receptor beta chains below was sequenced from the same sample in a study of shared clonotypes between healthy human individuals. Data came from immunoSEQ multiplex PCR; TCRdb stores just in-frame clones and leaves some out. The data show about 1.1 million clones, with 70% to 80% seen just once and approximately 0.9% held by the top ten. Input material: memory CD4+ T cells from PBMCs. Noted subset: CD45RA-negative fraction. Receptors were obtained from a man younger than 30 in good health. Some clones in this sample may be carry-over from other donors' samples.

The V gene is TRBV14, the J gene TRBJ2-7; no clear D. Trimming took 6 bases from V and 6 from J, leaving 15 bases between them. Germline V gene sequence: CDR1 SGHDN, CDR2 FVKESK. This CDR3 is built from 13 residues. Here the CDR3 DNA reads TGTGCCAGCAGACCCCCCGGCCGCCCCGAGCAGTACTTC. Its translation is CASRPPGRPEQYF.

This rearrangement joins TRBV2 to TRBJ2-1; either TRBD1 or TRBD2 may supply D (7 bases each). The ends were cut back, 6 bases at V and 2 bases at J, with 14 bases in the middle. In germline, CDR1 is SNHLY, CDR2 FYNNEI. The CDR3 runs 15 residues. The CDR3 protein is CASRRQGGPYNEQFF. The CDR3 nucleotides read TGTGCCAGCAGGAGACAGGGAGGGCCCTACAATGAGCAGTTCTTC.

This clone was seen a handful of times. A far larger clone is just one base off, so this is likely a read error. At the DNA level, this CDR3 is encoded by other sequences in the same sample as well. The chain is built from TRBV29-1 and TRBJ2-1, with TRBD1 identical over 10 bases. There are 13 residues in the CDR3. CDR1 SQVTM and CDR2 ANQGSEA come from the germline V gene. The V and J ends lost 6 bases and 10 bases, in that order; junction bases with no gene match: 9. CDR3 protein: CSVGTGVVNEQFF. In nucleotides, the CDR3 is TGCAGCGTCGGGACAGGGGTGGTCAACGAGCAGTTCTTC.

The V gene is TRBV5-1, the J gene TRBJ2-6, with D possibly being TRBD1 (6 bases). The V end was cut by 7 bases, the J end by 0 bases, with 8 bases between. Germline CDR1 is SGHRS and CDR2 is YFSETQ. This CDR3 comprises 14 residues. The CDR3 bases are TGCGCCAGCCAAGGGGGCTCTGGGGCCAACGTCCTGACTTTC. It encodes CASQGGSGANVLTF.

The rearrangement uses TRBV5-1 and TRBJ2-7, with no clear D. V lost 1 base to trimming and J lost 2 bases, with 22 bases between them. This CDR3 region has 18 residues. Looked up from germline, CDR1 is SGHRS and CDR2 is YFSETQ. CDR3 in amino acids: CASSLFAATLEKAYEQYF. The CDR3 DNA reads as TGCGCCAGCAGCTTGTTTGCGGCGACCCTGGAAAAGGCCTACGAGCAGTACTTC.

The V gene is TRBV28, the J gene TRBJ2-5, with TRBD1 matching over 8 bases. The CDR3 has 17 amino acids. With V trimmed by 4 bases and J by 5 bases, 15 bases remained unmatched. Germline V lookup: CDR1 MDHEN, CDR2 SYDVKM. The CDR3 DNA reads as TGTGCCAGCAGTTCACCCATATTAAGACAGGGGAGGGAGACCCAGTACTTC. As protein: CASSSPILRQGRETQYF.

The V and J genes are TRBV5-4 and TRBJ2-5; D is possibly TRBD2 (5 bases). V lost 2 bases and J 5 bases, leaving 10 bases between the germline ends. Germline V gene data show CDR1 as SGHNT and CDR2 as YYREEE (reference sequence). The CDR3 contains 13 residues. CDR3 loop: CASSFTREETQYF. Written as DNA, the CDR3 is TGTGCCAGCAGCTTCACTAGGGAGGAGACCCAGTACTTC. Supplemented by reference TRBV5-4 and TRBJ2-5, the full variable domain reads ETGVTQSPTHLIKTRGQQVTLRCSSQSGHNTVSWYQQALGQGPQFIFQYYREEENGRGNFPPRFSGLQFPNYSSELNVNALELDDSALYLCASSFTREETQYFGPGTRLLVL.